This T cell receptor beta chain was documented in a study of shared clonotypes between healthy human individuals. Concerning this clone itself: The antigen remains undetermined.

Study findings and constraints: A generally larger estimated richness was seen in naive subsets than in memory subsets.

The CDR3 totals 15 residues. V was shortened by 3 bases and J by 2 bases, with 11 bases between the two germline ends. Germline CDR1 reads KGHSH; CDR2 reads LQKENI. The genomic DNA of each subset was split evenly across several immunoSEQ plates. Replicate PCRs run on sorted subsets employed 200 ng DNA, some 33,000 T cell genomes. TCRdb's copy holds only in-frame clones and misses some; the assay was immunoSEQ multiplex PCR. The data hold more than 1.2 million clones, with about 98.5% observed a single time. Within Nashville, Tennessee resided all donors, each a Caucasian adult. The TCR was taken from a man younger than 40 in good health. Sequencing used naive CD4+ T cells sorted from blood. As for subset: CD45RA+ positively selected. The chain couples TRBV18 to TRBJ1-3, with D hard to call. The CDR3 region has the DNA TGTGCCAGCTCACCGTCAGGTTTAGCTGGAAACACCATATATTTT. Translating gives CASSPSGLAGNTIYF.